The TCR beta chain described here comes from a study of T cells in women clearing cervical HPV infection. Study-wide results and caveats: Effector/memory and HPV-specific T cells were not isolated, and association timing is unknown.

Frequency places this clone as medium-sized. Its antigen remains unidentified. One end of the junction is discordant with germline, which a read error may explain. The read ends 3 residues before the CDR3 terminus; that terminus is restored from the germline J gene. Assay: immunoSEQ multiplex PCR; the TCRdb copy retains only in-frame clones and omits some. This listing includes 7,500 to 9,500 clones. Germline values: CDR1 SSHAT, CDR2 FNYEAQ (reference sequence). This CDR3 region has 12 residues. This sequence originates from a woman aged 18 to 75 with a cervical HPV16 infection that either progressed to CIN3+ or cleared (not recorded which). Sequenced input: blood buffy coat. The chain has TRBV7-7 and TRBJ2-3; TRBD1 aligns across 10 bases. CDR3 sequence reads: CASSSTGGAQYF. The DNA read from the CDR3 is TGTGCTAGCAGTTCGACAGGGGGCGCG.